The clone carrying this T cell receptor (beta chain) was counted ten times or more. Its antigen is still unknown. Deletions cut 3 bases from V and 0 bases from J, with 20 bases between. The CDR3 length is 18 residues. Germline V gene lookup returns CDR1 LGHDT and CDR2 YNNKEL (reference sequence). This sample is part of a study of early T cells in non-severe SARS-CoV-2 infection. Turning to the study itself: RNA in bulk from unsorted whole blood was sequenced, and chains were unpaired. Study observations and caveats: In VDJdb matching, anti-spike CD8 responses were favored while private and CD4 specificities went missing.

Molecules of cDNA were individually given unique molecular identifiers that were attached to them. TCRdb re-analysed the 5' RACE reads in MiXCR, keeping a single row per CDR3 protein. The profile covers 20,000 or so distinct CDR3 sequences, with more than 5% appearing a single time and more than 14% taken by the ten largest. The source of this sequence is an adult who was a healthcare worker with PCR-confirmed SARS-CoV-2 infection or an uninfected control (not recorded which). The rearrangement links TRBV3-1 to TRBJ1-1, with D unclear. The specimen was whole blood, collected at baseline. The CDR3 bases are TGTGCCAGCAGCCACTCCTGGAGCACCCGCAGCTTGAACACTGAAGCTTTCTTT. This codes for CASSHSWSTRSLNTEAFF.